Sequencing of this T cell receptor beta chain was carried out in a study of cytomegalovirus exposure and HLA in healthy donors (TCRdb year 2017). As for the study more broadly: In an earlier analysis of roughly 500 of the donors, 276 Gb of sequence data and 100 million or so unique TCR beta sequences from about 179 million T cells were reported. An early release covering 500 to 750 HLA-typed donors comprised about 310 gigabases of sequencing data and tens of millions of unique TCR sequences. Among the roughly 380 genotyped donors, around 81% belonged to the genetic ancestry cluster associated with self-reported Caucasian donors. The study was designed to test whether signatures of past pathogen exposure could be identified by cataloging public T cell receptors. Using immunosequencing, the study profiled T cell repertoires from 500 to 800 subjects and related those repertoires to cytomegalovirus serostatus. Along with the approximately 600-subject first cohort, a separate validation cohort of over a hundred different subjects was used. High-throughput TCR immunosequencing, statistical association of individual TCRs with disease status, and machine learning were combined to predict cytomegalovirus infection status. A later analysis re-analyzed previously published TCR beta repertoires from several hundred donors and added high-resolution HLA genotyping to study TCR occurrence patterns. Rather than drawing on any new phenotypic data, the later analysis identified candidate immune exposures from TCR beta sequences and the way those sequences occurred across donors. An earlier analysis of more than 450 of the donors used high-throughput TCR beta sequencing to judge whether each TCR beta V gene segment behaved as functional or pseudogenic. Donor age, sex, ethnicity and CMV serostatus were collected together with the repertoire data. A later genetic analysis used genome-wide SNP genotypes for about three fifths of the 666 donors, treating that subset as a discovery cohort. Every repertoire in the discovery cohort had been generated on one and the same sequencing platform. Both class I and class II loci were covered by HLA typing, at four-digit resolution. Typing coverage differed by locus: A, B, C, DRB1 and DQB1 were typed in roughly 620-640 donors, DQA1 in 500 to 550, DPA1 in some 570, and DPB1 in 400 to 490. Four to six DR-DQ haplotypes were handled as single units for association and clustering, since linkage in the cohort was strong. Across some 400 genotyped donors of the cohort, an average of about 250,000 unique TCR beta nucleotide sequences per donor were sequenced, and roughly 18% of those sequences were non-productive.

The cohort was made up of several hundred healthy bone marrow donors. At the time of sampling, every cohort member was nominally healthy, though immune exposures that went unrecorded were likely present. The donor tested CMV seropositive, placing the donor among the roughly 270 seropositive members of the cohort. A peripheral blood sample was collected from each donor, and TCR beta sequencing was performed on peripheral blood mononuclear cells. The Qiagen DNeasy Blood Extraction Kit was used to extract genomic DNA from the blood cell samples. This clone has more than one count but fewer than ten. There is no known antigen for this receptor. No clone much larger than this one lies a single base away; base qualities are absent. The library was built by means of the immunoSEQ multiplex PCR assay. For the multiplex PCR, a mixture combining 60 forward primers for TCR Vbeta segments and 13 reverse primers for TCR Jbeta segments was used. The CDR3 region of rearranged TCR beta genes was amplified from genomic DNA by a multiplex PCR assay. The amplified TCR beta libraries were sequenced on the Illumina HiSeq System as 87-base-pair reads. The paper's processing steps were these. A later analysis counted tens of millions of unique TCR beta chains across the approximately 700 repertoires, and some 11 million of these chains were shared by at least two donors. Raw reads were error-corrected and collapsed into unique sequences by a nearest-neighbor algorithm in which closely related sequences were merged to remove PCR and sequencing errors. To assign V, D and J gene segments, CDR3 sequences were aligned to IMGT reference sequences. For a sequence to be retained, at least a six-nucleotide match to both a V gene segment and a J gene segment was required. A rearrangement counted as productive if the CDR3 had no stop codons and remained in frame with V and J, and every other rearrangement counted as non-productive. Following IMGT convention, CDR3 was defined as the stretch from the second conserved V-encoded cysteine to the conserved J-encoded phenylalanine. The earlier analysis of 500 to 650 of the donors excluded any sequence lacking an unambiguous match to a single V gene segment. An earlier analysis of a few hundred of the donors called V segments functional above 56.7% productive rearrangements and segregating when the between-donor standard deviation exceeded 5%. A statistical classification framework was built to diagnose cytomegalovirus status from the catalog of TCR beta chain sequences. V and J gene assignment, in a later analysis, came from comparing TCR nucleotide sequences with IMGT/GENE-DB human TR gene sequences. The TCRdist pipeline was used in a later analysis to assign CDR3 sequences and most-parsimonious VDJ recombination scenarios. In a later analysis, every TCR beta chain was defined by the combination of its CDR3 amino acid sequence and its V-gene family, and reads without a unique V-gene family were dropped. To address suspected cross-contamination and a sequencing artifact, a later analysis removed a few hundred highly shared, low-generation-probability nucleotide sequences. For each public chain, a later analysis derived a clonal expansion index from normalized ranks of inferred template counts within each repertoire. In a later analysis, generation probabilities were computed using a VDJ recombination model fitted to out-of-frame rearrangements, and the results were checked against IGoR. A later analysis scored TCR-TCR, TCR-HLA and TCR-CMV co-occurrence with hypergeometric tests, applying a repertoire-size bias correction to TCR pairs. In a later analysis, false discovery rates were estimated by permuting HLA or CMV assignments 20 times. In a later analysis, co-occurring TCRs were grouped using DBSCAN, with TCRdist sequence similarity added in when clustering inside HLA-allele-positive subsets. Repertoires with fewer than 30,000 or more than 120,000 public chains were left out of co-occurrence clustering, as were about 5 repertoires with anomalous nucleotide sharing. TCRdb holds this immuneACCESS table with in-frame rearrangements only. Some clones are missing; in checked studies, unresolved V genes explain under half, and the rest has no known cause. V and J calls and clone size follow that table, whereas D and trimming were derived from the DNA. This sample is represented by 100,000 to 150,000 clones; 8% to 11% of them were singletons. The biggest ten clones account for around 5% of the sample.

For CDR1 and CDR2, the germline V gene lists MDHEN and SYDVKM. The CDR3, from cysteine to phenylalanine, totals 14 residues. Kept here is only the CDR3 DNA, which spans 42 bases and is read in frame from base 1. Relative to germline, V is 2 bases shorter and J is 3 bases shorter, with 10 bases between their ends. On the study overall, not on this receptor specifically: Because HLA typing was missing for some donors at each locus, association tests included only the typed subset. In a later analysis, HLA-associated TCR beta chains were found to be more clonally expanded and to have lower generation probabilities than equally common non-associated chains. In a later analysis, most CMV-associated TCR beta chains were found to appear HLA-restricted, with HLA associations seemingly driven largely by CMV exposure. A later analysis associated about 16,000 TCR beta sequences with specific HLA alleles at a false discovery rate of 0.05. For the cohort, immune exposure information was limited to CMV serostatus. A later genetic analysis associated a missense DCLRE1C variant with V-gene and J-gene trimming of TCR beta chains, and an independent cohort replicated the association. Because the 87-base-pair reads could not distinguish some IMGT-functional V segments, including TRBV6-2 and TRBV6-3, those segments were excluded. A few of the identified cytomegalovirus-associated TCR beta chains were confirmed in vitro to be specific for cytomegalovirus antigens. Sequencing depth was assumed to be roughly uniform across donors in the presence/absence analyses, though that assumption may not hold. It was suggested by the authors that the approach could potentially be generalized to other disease states and immunological phenotypes. A later analysis found that TCR association rates varied across HLA loci, with DRB1 alleles showing the most associated TCRs and HLA-C alleles the fewest. Most TCR sequences were observed very rarely across donors, whereas some public TCRs were present in many individuals. A further reported finding was that TCR beta sequences accurately predicted the HLA-A and HLA-B alleles for most subjects in the first cohort. According to a later genetic analysis, donors in an Asian-associated ancestry cluster had fewer N-insertions in productive TCRs than the approximately 690-donor mean. A total of fewer than 200 TCR beta chains were listed by the study as associated with cytomegalovirus. Linkage disequilibrium might explain the correlated functional status among segregating V segments, but an unknown experimental factor could not be excluded. In this cohort, only TCR beta chains were sequenced, and detectable features were limited by the absence of alpha or paired-chain data. A cluster of highly shared sequence variants was judged likely to represent a technical artifact of the sequencing pipeline. In an earlier analysis of approximately 590 of the donors, most TCR beta V segments appeared in productive rearrangements about 87% or about 30% of the time, broadly matching IMGT annotations. When HLA alleles, especially DR and DQ, strongly co-occurred, TCR associations were difficult to assign to individual alleles. The earlier analysis of 587 of the donors excluded fewer than 20 rarely observed V segments, including chromosome 9 orphons, because counts were too low. Cytomegalovirus status was reported to be diagnosed by the classifier with high specificity and sensitivity in both the original and validation cohorts. A later analysis reported that several top co-occurrence clusters appeared linked to parvovirus B19, influenza, CMV and Epstein-Barr virus.

The chain employs TRBV28 and TRBJ1-2, and possibly TRBD1, on 6 matching bases. Sequences were obtained from PBMCs. This sequence was found in a woman in her late teens or twenties in good health and CMV-seropositive. Here is the DNA: TGTGCCAGCAGTTTAAGGCGGACAGACTATGGCTACACCTTC. Its protein is CASSLRRTDYGYTF.